Following are 24 T cell receptor beta chains from one sample sequenced in a study of cytomegalovirus exposure and HLA in healthy donors. Use of 60 Vbeta and 13 Jbeta primers characterized the PCR. The method was immunoSEQ multiplex PCR; TCRdb's version includes in-frame clones alone and lacks a portion of them. The table records about 150,000 clones, around 84% of them present only once. Material for sequencing was PBMCs. The source of these receptors is a woman aged 40 to 50 in good health and CMV-seropositive.

This rearrangement joins TRBV10-3 to TRBJ1-3, with 7 positions matching TRBD1. Trimming took 6 bases from V and 4 from J; bases not matched to a gene: 3. The length of the CDR3 is 13 residues. Germline CDR1 and CDR2: ENHRY and SYGVKD. Here the CDR3 DNA reads TGTGCCATCAGCAGGGGGACAGGAAACACCATATATTTT. Amino acids: CAISRGTGNTIYF.

This chain links TRBV18 with TRBJ2-2, with a possible D match to TRBD2 (5 bases). This CDR3 is built from 14 residues. V was pared by 1 base and J by 7 bases, with 10 bases between. Looked up from germline, CDR1 is KGHSH and CDR2 is LQKENI. CDR3 region: CASSPQGVSGELFF. The CDR3 DNA follows: TGTGCCAGCTCACCACAGGGAGTCAGCGGGGAGCTGTTTTTT.

As for this clone: This same CDR3 is encoded by further DNA sequences in the sample. The chain couples TRBV5-1 to TRBJ1-1, with 8 nucleotides matching TRBD1. This CDR3 region has 13 residues. From germline, CDR1 is SGHRS and CDR2 YFSETQ. V shed 2 bases and J 5 bases; nucleotides not matched to a gene: 2. For the CDR3, the DNA is TGCGCCAGCAGCTTAACAGGGGGGACTGAAGCTTTCTTT. It yields the protein CASSLTGGTEAFF.

This chain joins TRBV6-5 and TRBJ2-1; 11 nucleotides line up with TRBD2. Germline V CDR1 and CDR2: MNHEY, SVGAGI. The length of the CDR3 is 16 residues. V shed 3 bases and J 4 bases; nucleotides not matched to a gene: 5. The chain's CDR3 is CASSYSSGRPYNEQFF. Written as DNA, the CDR3 is TGTGCCAGCAGTTATTCTAGCGGGAGGCCGTACAATGAGCAGTTCTTC.

The CDR3 is CASSLFGQAEGTDTQYF. CDR3 in DNA: TGTGCCAGCAGCTTGTTCGGGCAGGCGGAGGGCACAGATACGCAGTATTTT. This chain joins TRBV11-2 and TRBJ2-3, with D possibly being TRBD2 (5 bases). The CDR3 is 17 amino acids. CDR1 SGHAT and CDR2 FQNNGV come from the germline V gene. V lost 3 bases, J lost 1 base, and 17 bases lay in between.

This clone came up a few times. The chain recombines TRBV6-5 with TRBJ2-2; D possibly corresponds to TRBD2 (5 bases). The CDR3 consists of 13 residues. Germline V CDR1 and CDR2: MNHEY, SVGAGI. Trimming shortened V by 7 bases and J by 3 bases, and 9 bases separated the two germline ends. In DNA form, the CDR3 reads TGTGCCAGCATGAGGCGGGACACCGGGGAGCTGTTTTTT. This translates into CASMRRDTGELFF.

This clone has a handful of counts. The chain has TRBV28 and TRBJ2-3, with TRBD1 as a possible D gene (6 bases). Germline CDR1 MDHEN, CDR2 SYDVKM. This CDR3 has 15 residues. Trimming took off 6 bases at V and 0 bases at J, with 13 bases between the two ends. The CDR3, as DNA: TGTGCCAGCAGCCCGACAGGAGCTAGCACAGATACGCAGTATTTT. Protein sequence: CASSPTGASTDTQYF.

The chain combines TRBV2 with TRBJ2-7, with D possibly TRBD2 on 5 matching bases. The germline gives CDR1 SNHLY, CDR2 FYNNEI. The CDR3 length is 12 residues. The ends were cut back, 7 bases at V and 12 bases at J, with 19 bases in the middle. CDR3 region: CASTSTPAPTYF. As DNA, the CDR3 is TGTGCCAGCACTAGCACCCCTGCTCCGACGTACTTC. Complete variable domain (other parts from reference TRBV2 and TRBJ2-7): EPEVTQTPSHQVTQMGQEVILRCVPISNHLYFYWYRQILGQKVEFLVSFYNNEISEKSEIFDDQFSVERPDGSNFTLKIRSTKLEDSAMYFCASTSTPAPTYFGPGTRLTVT.

The J gene is TRBJ2-1, the V gene TRBV7-9, with TRBD2 matching over 9 bases. The J segment lost 10 bases and the V segment lost 1 base, leaving 8 bases of the junction unmatched. CDR1 is SEHNR, CDR2 FQNEAQ, per germline (reference sequence). The CDR3 runs 15 residues. CDR3 DNA: TGTGCCAGCAGCTTAGGAGCGGGAGGATTCAGAGAGCAGTTCTTC. Encoded protein: CASSLGAGGFREQFF.

The CDR3 loop is CASSLGGQGSNQPQHF. The CDR3 DNA reads as TGTGCCAGCAGTCTTGGGGGCCAGGGGAGCAATCAGCCCCAGCATTTT. The chain has TRBV5-4 and TRBJ1-5, with D possibly matching TRBD1 (6 bases). Germline CDR1 reads SGHNT; CDR2 reads YYREEE (reference sequence). V lost 5 bases to trimming and J lost 1 base, with 16 bases between them. The CDR3 has 16 amino acids.

This clone was counted a few times. The chain has TRBV4-1 and TRBJ2-5, with a weak D call TRBD2 (6 bases). Looked up from germline, CDR1 is MGHRA and CDR2 is YSYEKL. The CDR3 is 16 amino acids. Trimming left V 4 bases short and J 4 bases short, with 19 bases between. CDR3 amino acids: CASSPMGGVPVETQYF. The CDR3 DNA reads TGCGCCAGCAGCCCGATGGGCGGGGTCCCGGTAGAGACCCAGTACTTC.

The chain has TRBV6-6 and TRBJ1-3, with no clear D. Per the germline V gene, CDR1 is MNHNY and CDR2 is SVGAGI (reference sequence). V lost 4 bases and J lost 4, with 14 bases in between. The CDR3 is made up of 15 amino acids. The CDR3 is CASSSPGVQGNTIYF. In DNA form, the CDR3 reads TGTGCCAGCAGTTCCCCCGGAGTGCAGGGAAACACCATATATTTT.

The chain couples TRBV27 to TRBJ2-7; maybe TRBD1 (6 bases). This CDR3 contains 14 residues. Trimming took 4 bases from V and 3 from J, leaving 13 bases between them. CDR1 MNHEY and CDR2 SMNVEV come from the germline V gene (reference sequence). The CDR3 sequence: CASSSSRTVYEQYF. The CDR3 DNA reads as TGTGCCAGCAGTTCCTCTAGGACAGTCTACGAGCAGTACTTC.

The chain carries TRBV7-9 and TRBJ2-3; 8 bases fit TRBD1. Germline CDR1 reads SEHNR; CDR2 reads FQNEAQ (reference sequence). The junction had 12 bases not matched to a gene; V was cut back by 0 bases and J by 4 bases. The CDR3 loop spans 18 amino acids. Here the CDR3 DNA reads TGTGCCAGCAGCTTAGCCGACCTACAGGGGGAAAGCGCAGATACGCAGTATTTT. It encodes CASSLADLQGESADTQYF. Looking up the rest from reference TRBV7-9 and TRBJ2-3 gives the full variable domain: DTGVSQNPRHKITKRGQNVTFRCDPISEHNRLYWYRQTLGQGPEFLTYFQNEAQLEKSRLLSDRFSAERPKGSFSTLEIQRTEQGDSAMYLCASSLADLQGESADTQYFGPGTRLTVL.

This rearrangement joins TRBV7-2 to TRBJ2-7, with D perhaps TRBD2 (5 bases). This CDR3 comprises 13 residues. Between the trimmed V and J ends, which lost 3 bases and 4 bases, there was a span of 10 bases. Per the germline V gene, CDR1 is SGHTA and CDR2 is FQGNSA. Written as DNA, the CDR3 is TGTGCCAGCAGCTTCGGAGAGGGTTACGAGCAGTACTTC. Amino acids: CASSFGEGYEQYF.

V and J are TRBV5-1 and TRBJ2-3; 7 bases fit TRBD2. Trimming cost V 4 bases and J 4 bases; bases outside gene matches: 12. CDR1 SGHRS and CDR2 YFSETQ come from the germline V gene. The CDR3 contains 16 residues. The CDR3 DNA reads TGCGCCAGCAGCCTGTTCGGGGCGGGAGCTCCAGATACGCAGTATTTT. Protein sequence: CASSLFGAGAPDTQYF.

The rearrangement joins TRBV5-5 to TRBJ2-7, with D possibly TRBD1 on 6 matching bases. Trimming shortened V by 4 bases and J by 3 bases, and 17 bases separated the two germline ends. The CDR3 contains 15 residues. Per the germline V gene, CDR1 is SGHKS and CDR2 is YYEKEE (reference sequence). CDR3 amino acids: CASSIRTEVIYEQYF. CDR3 in DNA: TGTGCCAGCAGCATACGGACAGAGGTTATCTACGAGCAGTACTTC.

The J gene is TRBJ2-3, the V gene TRBV6-1, with D hard to call. The V end was cut by 2 bases, the J end by 14 bases, with 26 bases between. This CDR3 spans 16 amino acids. The germline V gene encodes CDR1 MNHNS and CDR2 SASEGT. DNA for the CDR3: TGTGCCAGCAGTGAAATCCTAAAATCCTCCGCGGAGATCTGGTATTTT. It encodes CASSEILKSSAEIWYF.

The chain combines TRBV30 with TRBJ1-4, with 9 nucleotides matching TRBD1. Germline V CDR1 and CDR2: GTSNPN, SVGIG (reference sequence). This CDR3 region has 15 residues. J gave up 7 bases and V 2 bases, and 8 bases lay outside the gene matches. In DNA form, the CDR3 reads TGTGCCTGGAGTTCAACCGGGACAGGGTTTGAAAAACTGTTTTTT. Protein sequence: CAWSSTGTGFEKLFF.

This clone was seen a single time. This chain connects TRBV27 to TRBJ2-7, with TRBD2 matching 10 bases. CDR3 length equals 16 residues. Trimming cost V 5 bases and J 3 bases; bases outside gene matches: 10. Germline CDR1 MNHEY, CDR2 SMNVEV (reference sequence). The CDR3 nucleotides read TGTGCCAGCAGTCCACTAGCGGGACGAGGGAACTACGAGCAGTACTTC. It yields the protein CASSPLAGRGNYEQYF.

The CDR3 DNA sequence: TGTGCCAGCAAAGGAGGGCTAGCCAAAAACATTCAGTACTTC. Encoded protein: CASKGGLAKNIQYF. The rearrangement joins TRBV28 to TRBJ2-4; D perhaps matches TRBD2 (6 bases). V lost 7 bases and J 0 bases, leaving 10 bases between the germline ends. The V gene's germline CDR1 is MDHEN and CDR2 SYDVKM. The CDR3 has 14 amino acids.

Only a few counts were recorded for this clone. This chain connects TRBV29-1 to TRBJ1-2; TRBD1 agrees at 9 bases. There are 12 residues in the CDR3. Germline CDR1 is SQVTM and CDR2 is ANQGSEA. The ends lost 6 bases at V and 6 bases at J; junction bases unmatched: 5. For the CDR3, the DNA is TGCAGCGTCCAGGGACAGGGACATGGCTACACCTTC. Protein sequence: CSVQGQGHGYTF.

In the case of this clone: The sample holds other DNA sequences that translate to the same CDR3. V is TRBV5-1 and J is TRBJ2-7, with D maybe TRBD1 (5 bases). CDR1 is SGHRS, CDR2 YFSETQ, per germline. V lost 0 bases and J lost 2, with 6 bases in between. This CDR3 contains 13 residues. As DNA, the CDR3 is TGCGCCAGCAGCTTGGCAGGGACCTACGAGCAGTACTTC. It translates to CASSLAGTYEQYF.

This chain joins TRBV29-1 and TRBJ2-1; D possibly corresponds to TRBD2 (5 bases). The germline CDR1 and CDR2 sequences are SQVTM and ANQGSEA. Trimming removed 0 bases from V and 2 bases from J, with 11 bases in between. The CDR3 is 15 amino acids. The CDR3 sequence: CSVEDSSGAYNEQFF. Written as DNA, the CDR3 is TGCAGCGTTGAAGATTCGAGCGGCGCCTACAATGAGCAGTTCTTC.